One sample yielded the 21 T cell receptor beta chains listed below, sequenced in a study of cytomegalovirus exposure and HLA in healthy donors (dated by TCRdb to the late 2010s). The library was generated by the immunoSEQ multiplex PCR assay. For the multiplex PCR, a mixture combining 60 forward primers for TCR Vbeta segments and 13 reverse primers for TCR Jbeta segments was used. In TCRdb, the immuneACCESS table is reduced to in-frame sequences with V and J assigned. These tables do not hold every clone; where another copy was compared, an unresolved V gene accounts for under half, and the others remain unexplained. Counted in this sample were under 150,000 clones; roughly two thirds of them appeared once. Around 1.6% of the sample rests with the top ten. Source material: PBMCs. Every receptor here comes from a man aged 25-45 years in good health and CMV-seropositive.

The chain recombines TRBV7-2 with TRBJ2-3; TRBD1 aligns across 9 bases. Germline-derived CDR1 and CDR2 are SGHTA and FQGNSA. Unmatched junction bases numbered 6, after V lost 5 bases and J lost 3 bases. CDR3 length: 15 residues. CDR3 loop: CASSRGQGRTDTQYF. In DNA, the CDR3 is TGTGCCAGCAGCCGGGGACAGGGCAGGACAGATACGCAGTATTTT.

This clone was detected only once. This chain links TRBV7-3 with TRBJ2-5; 8 nucleotides align to TRBD1. The CDR3 is 17 residues long. V lost 2 bases and J lost 1; bases outside the gene matches: 9. CDR1 is SGHTA, CDR2 FQGTGA, per germline. Written as DNA, the CDR3 is TGTGCCAGCAGCTTAGAGTATAAGGACAGGGTCCAAGAGACCCAGTACTTC. This translates into CASSLEYKDRVQETQYF.

This chain links TRBV5-4 with TRBJ2-6, with a possible D match to TRBD1 (6 bases). Germline V gene data show CDR1 as SGHNT and CDR2 as YYREEE (reference sequence). Trimming removed 6 bases at V and 0 bases at J, with 13 bases between. The CDR3 covers 16 residues. The CDR3 coding sequence is TGTGCCAGCACGGACAGCTTCATCTCTGGGGCCAACGTCCTGACTTTC. This codes for CASTDSFISGANVLTF.

The rearrangement joins TRBV2 to TRBJ1-5, with 7 nucleotides matching TRBD1. Germline V gene sequence: CDR1 SNHLY, CDR2 FYNNEI. The CDR3 runs 16 residues. The J segment lost 1 base and the V segment lost 4 bases, leaving 7 bases of the junction unmatched. The CDR3 spells CASSGRDRRSNQPQHF. In nucleotides, the CDR3 is TGTGCCAGCAGTGGACGGGACAGAAGAAGCAATCAGCCCCAGCATTTT. The full variable domain, with the rest looked up from reference TRBV2 and TRBJ1-5, is EPEVTQTPSHQVTQMGQEVILRCVPISNHLYFYWYRQILGQKVEFLVSFYNNEISEKSEIFDDQFSVERPDGSNFTLKIRSTKLEDSAMYFCASSGRDRRSNQPQHFGDGTRLSIL.

CDR3 DNA: TGCGCCAGCAGCAGCAATCAGGGGCCCGGAAACACCATATATTTT. It yields the protein CASSSNQGPGNTIYF. The rearrangement uses TRBV5-1 and TRBJ1-3; weak D call: TRBD1 (6 bases). This CDR3 is built from 15 residues. Germline values: CDR1 SGHRS, CDR2 YFSETQ. The V gene lost 4 bases and the J gene lost 4 bases, with 15 bases spanning the gap.

The chain links TRBV30 to TRBJ2-5; 8 bases line up with TRBD1. The DNA end is a closer match to TRBJ2-7, so the J assignment may be wrong. In germline, CDR1 is GTSNPN, CDR2 SVGIG (reference sequence). The CDR3 loop spans 13 amino acids. The CDR3 nucleotides read TGTGCCTGGAGTCAGGGGGCGGTTGGCGAGCAGTACTTC. Translation: CAWSQGAVGEQYF.

In its sample, this clone was seen once. The chain recombines TRBV18 with TRBJ2-2; 14 nucleotides match TRBD2. Trimming cost V 5 bases and J 6 bases; bases outside gene matches: 5. CDR3 size: 16 residues. Germline V CDR1 and CDR2: KGHSH, LQKENI. The CDR3 DNA sequence: TGTGCCAGCTCATCTTGGACTAGCGGGAGGTCCGGGGAGCTGTTTTTT. Translated: CASSSWTSGRSGELFF.

This clone was detected a few times. V is TRBV19 and J is TRBJ1-2, with 10 bases lining up with TRBD1. The CDR3 is made up of 15 amino acids. After removal of 4 bases from V and 7 bases from J, the junction contained 9 bases not matched to a gene. Germline V CDR1 and CDR2: LNHDA, SQIVND (reference sequence). CDR3 protein: CASSTDRGQAFGYTF. CDR3 nucleotide sequence: TGTGCCAGTAGTACTGACAGGGGGCAGGCGTTTGGCTACACCTTC.

The genes are TRBV11-1 and TRBJ1-2; D uncertain. Trimming removed 3 bases from V and 0 bases from J, with 11 bases in between. Germline V gives CDR1 SGHAT, CDR2 FQDESV (reference sequence). The CDR3 has 15 amino acids. The DNA for the CDR3 is TGTGCCAGCAGCTTCGGCACAGAAACTAACTATGGCTACACCTTC. It encodes CASSFGTETNYGYTF. Full variable domain (outside the CDR3, taken from reference TRBV11-1 and TRBJ1-2): EAEVAQSPRYKITEKSQAVAFWCDPISGHATLYWYRQILGQGPELLVQFQDESVVDDSQLPKDRFSAERLKGVDSTLKIQPAELGDSAMYLCASSFGTETNYGYTFGSGTRLTVV.

This chain links TRBV11-2 with TRBJ1-1; D call uncertain. The CDR3 totals 14 residues. The V gene's germline CDR1 is SGHAT and CDR2 FQNNGV. V was shortened by 2 bases and J by 8 bases, with 15 bases between the two germline ends. The CDR3 region has the DNA TGTGCCAGCAGCTTAATCAAGAGGCGTAAAGAAGCTTTCTTT. As protein: CASSLIKRRKEAFF.

The chain recombines TRBV29-1 with TRBJ1-2; 7 nucleotides line up with TRBD1. The CDR3 is 11 amino acids. The V gene end was trimmed by 7 bases and the J gene end by 4 bases; junction bases not matched to a gene: 3. Germline loops: CDR1 SQVTM, CDR2 ANQGSEA. CDR3 in amino acids: CSGGTAYGYTF. The DNA for the CDR3 is TGCAGCGGCGGGACAGCCTATGGCTACACCTTC.

This clone was seen a handful of times. V and J are TRBV4-2 and TRBJ2-1, with D tentatively TRBD2 (6 bases). CDR1 and CDR2 (germline): LGHNA, YNFKEQ. Trimming took 0 bases from V and 5 from J, leaving 11 bases between them. The CDR3 contains 15 residues. CDR3 protein: CASSQDSGSHNEQFF. The CDR3 nucleotides are TGTGCCAGCAGCCAAGATAGCGGTTCGCACAATGAGCAGTTCTTC.

This clone was found a few times. The chain recombines TRBV29-1 with TRBJ2-1, with D possibly matching TRBD1 (5 bases). Per germline, CDR1 SQVTM and CDR2 ANQGSEA. This CDR3 region has 12 residues. V shed 3 bases and J shed 8 bases, with 11 bases lying between them. The CDR3 DNA sequence: TGCAGCGTTGACACAGGCGGCCATGAGCAGTTCTTC. Its protein is CSVDTGGHEQFF.

This clone was seen a few times. J is TRBJ2-5 and V is TRBV27; a possible D gene is TRBD1 (6 bases). The V end was cut by 6 bases, the J end by 0 bases, with 14 bases between. Germline assignment: CDR1 MNHEY and CDR2 SMNVEV (reference sequence). The CDR3 contains 15 residues. In DNA form, the CDR3 reads TGTGCCAGCAGCACAAAGGACAGAAACCAAGAGACCCAGTACTTC. Protein: CASSTKDRNQETQYF.

This chain uses TRBV4-2 with TRBJ2-2; D is ambiguous. Trimming shortened V by 0 bases and J by 1 base, and 6 bases separated the two germline ends. CDR3 length: 15 residues. Germline lookup yields CDR1 LGHNA and CDR2 YNFKEQ. The DNA for the CDR3 is TGTGCCAGCAGCCAAGATTACGGGAACACCGGGGAGCTGTTTTTT. This codes for CASSQDYGNTGELFF.

The V gene is TRBV7-2, the J gene TRBJ1-1; TRBD1 aligns across 9 bases. The CDR3 has 13 residues. V was clipped by 5 bases and J by 10 bases; unmatched bases: 8. The germline V gene has CDR1 SGHTA and CDR2 FQGNSA. This chain's CDR3 is CASSHGQGFRAFF. The CDR3 nucleotides are TGTGCCAGCAGCCACGGACAGGGGTTTAGAGCTTTCTTT.

Here the CDR3 reads CASSKVAGGGDYNEQFF. Here the CDR3 DNA reads TGTGCCAGCAGCAAGGTAGCGGGAGGGGGGGACTACAATGAGCAGTTCTTC. V gene TRBV7-3 combines with J gene TRBJ2-1; the match to TRBD2 covers 11 bases. Looked up from germline, CDR1 is SGHTA and CDR2 is FQGTGA. V was pared by 5 bases and J by 3 bases, with 9 bases of the junction left unmatched. This CDR3 comprises 17 residues.

The chain couples TRBV11-1 to TRBJ2-2; 7 nucleotides match TRBD2. V was clipped by 4 bases and J by 4 bases; unmatched bases: 12. The CDR3 loop spans 17 amino acids. The germline V gene has CDR1 SGHAT and CDR2 FQDESV (reference sequence). CDR3 sequence reads: CASSSNGAGASTGELFF. CDR3 DNA sequence: TGTGCCAGCAGCTCCAATGGGGCGGGAGCGAGCACCGGGGAGCTGTTTTTT. Variable domain in full (rest from reference TRBV11-1 and TRBJ2-2): EAEVAQSPRYKITEKSQAVAFWCDPISGHATLYWYRQILGQGPELLVQFQDESVVDDSQLPKDRFSAERLKGVDSTLKIQPAELGDSAMYLCASSSNGAGASTGELFFGEGSRLTVL.

The chain joins TRBV27 to TRBJ2-7, with 11 bases lining up with TRBD2. Trimming cost V 3 bases and J 3 bases; bases outside gene matches: 4. This CDR3 is built from 15 residues. Germline assignment: CDR1 MNHEY and CDR2 SMNVEV (reference sequence). CDR3 sequence: CASSFTGTSGYEQYF. DNA for the CDR3: TGTGCCAGCAGTTTTACCGGGACTAGCGGCTACGAGCAGTACTTC.

V usage is TRBV9 and J usage is TRBJ2-6; a possible D gene is TRBD2 (6 bases). V lost 2 bases and J lost 2, with 8 bases in between. Germline loops: CDR1 SGDLS, CDR2 YYNGEE. The CDR3 sequence is 15 residues long. CDR3 sequence reads: CASSVGGAGANVLTF. In DNA, the CDR3 is TGTGCCAGCAGCGTGGGCGGGGCTGGGGCCAACGTCCTGACTTTC.

J is TRBJ2-3 and V is TRBV4-3, with 8 bases matching TRBD1. V shed 2 bases, J shed 1 base, and the junction held 2 bases outside the gene matches. Germline V lookup: CDR1 LGHNA, CDR2 YSLEER. The CDR3 length is 15 residues. This CDR3 reads CASSQRGQGTDTQYF. The CDR3 DNA reads as TGCGCCAGCAGCCAACGGGGACAGGGCACAGATACGCAGTATTTT.